The sequence of this TCR beta chain was determined in a study of radiotherapy plus CTLA-4 blockade in lung cancer. The CDR3 totals 15 residues. V lost 5 bases to trimming and J lost 10 bases; unmatched junction nucleotides: 10. CDR1 MDHEN and CDR2 SYDVKM come from the germline V gene. Sequencing was performed with immunoSEQ multiplex PCR; in TCRdb, only in-frame clones are kept and a portion is missing. The table lists about 62,000 clones, 65% to 85% of them singletons. The sample was peripheral blood, taken from a patient treated with radiotherapy plus ipilimumab. The receptor was isolated from a human donor with non-small cell lung cancer who had a complete response to radiotherapy plus ipilimumab. V and J are TRBV28 and TRBJ1-6; 8 nucleotides agree with TRBD1. The CDR3 DNA follows: TGTGCCAGCAGTCATTGGGCAGGGGGCCAATCACCCCTCCACTTT. Protein: CASSHWAGGQSPLHF. The variable domain in full, completed from reference TRBV28 and TRBJ1-6, reads DVKVTQSSRYLVKRTGEKVFLECVQDMDHENMFWYRQDPGLGLRLIYFSYDVKMKEKGDIPEGYSVSREKKERFSLILESASTNQTSMYLCASSHWAGGQSPLHFGNGTRLTVT.